The table lists the clone carrying this T cell receptor beta chain with a few counts. What it binds is unknown. The entry originates in a study of beta chain features in type 1 diabetes. Study results and caveats: Comparison showed that naive, central memory and Treg TCRB repertoires appeared more similar among patients than among healthy donors.

All of the isolated RNA was reverse transcribed, so expressed TCRB transcripts were sequenced. The method was immunoSEQ multiplex PCR; TCRdb's version includes in-frame clones alone and lacks a portion of them. In the table there are 150,000 or so clones, approximately 9.8% of which are singletons. The origin of this receptor is a woman in her 40s in good health. The sequenced material came from central memory CD4+ T cells from blood.

The CDR3 DNA is TGTGCCAGCAGTGAACGGAGCGGGCGGTTGTTTAGCAATCAGCCCCAGCATTTT. It translates to CASSERSGRLFSNQPQHF. V and J are TRBV2 and TRBJ1-5; the D is unclear. CDR3 size: 18 residues. Germline values: CDR1 SNHLY, CDR2 FYNNEI. The V and J ends lost 2 bases and 0 bases respectively, with 17 bases between them.